The clone carrying this T cell receptor (beta chain) has only a few counts. These data come from a study of regulatory T cells in long-lasting Graves disease. V was cut by 2 bases and J by 4 bases, with 6 bases left in between. Germline CDR1 is DFQATT and CDR2 is SNEGSKA (reference sequence). CDR3 size: 11 residues. Time point in this sample: newly diagnosed GD, antithyroid drugs for less than 3 months. Isolated PBMC RNA provided the starting material for the TCR library. The peripheral blood volume drawn was roughly 8.7 milliliters, and it was collected into EDTA tubes. The authors built TCR beta libraries using iRepertoire HTBI primers and Arm-PCR of CDR3 regions. Original methodology: Samples revealed 50 to 75 TRBV and over 12 TRBJ segments. TCRdb re-called the multiplex PCR reads through MiXCR, storing one row per CDR3 protein. The V and J calls and clone size come from TCRdb's table, not from the authors' own analysis. The data show about 520,000 distinct CDR3 sequences, around 13% seen once.

These data also featured in a second study, about T cells in Graves' hyperthyroidism and ophthalmopathy. That report adds: HTBI primers were the set used in a first-round RT-PCR of the TCR CDR3.

The TCR comes from a woman in her thirties with Graves disease. The chain couples TRBV20-1 to TRBJ2-7; no reliable D call. The material sequenced was peripheral blood mononuclear cells (PBMCs), taken at new diagnosis, from a patient treated with antithyroid drugs. CDR3 residues: CSARHLYEQYF. For the CDR3, the DNA is TGCAGTGCTAGACATCTTTACGAGCAGTACTTC.